These T cell receptor beta chains were read from a single sample in a study of cytomegalovirus exposure and HLA in healthy donors. Method: immunoSEQ multiplex PCR; TCRdb's copy keeps in-frame clones and lacks some. Of tens of thousands of clones in the sample, roughly 86% were seen once. The source material was PBMCs. Receptors originate from a woman younger than 30 in good health and CMV-seropositive. Each CDR3 is given with its conserved first and last residue. A D gene is named only where the DNA matches it firmly. Not all rows give a size; the values are once, few, many and, for expanded clones, a class.

J | D | V | size | DNA | CDR3
TRBJ2-7 | . | TRBV5-6 | . | TGTGCCAGCAGCCGCTTTATGAGTCTCAGACAGCTCGAGCAGTACTTC | CASSRFMSLRQLEQYF
TRBJ1-1 | . | TRBV27 | . | TGTGCCAGCAGCCCAAGTCGGGTTTGGAGTGCGCTGGGAGCTTTCTTT | CASSPSRVWSALGAFF
TRBJ2-7 | TRBD1 | TRBV4-2 | once | TGTGCCAGCAGCCTCCCAAAGGGGGACAGGTCCTACGAGCAGTACTTC | CASSLPKGDRSYEQYF
TRBJ2-3 | . | TRBV4-1 | . | TGCGCCAGCAGCCAAGAACGGTATAGCACAGATACGCAGTATTTT | CASSQERYSTDTQYF
TRBJ1-1 | TRBD1 | TRBV19 | . | TGTGCCAGTAGTATGAACCATATGGGACAGGTTATGAACACTGAAGCTTTCTTT | CASSMNHMGQVMNTEAFF
TRBJ2-2 | . | TRBV4-2 | few | TGTGCCAGCAGCCTTCGGACAGAAAACACCGGGGAGCTGTTTTTT | CASSLRTENTGELFF
TRBJ1-5 | TRBD1 | TRBV19 | many | TGTGCCAGCGAAGACAGGGCCGGACAGCCCCAGCATTTT | CASEDRAGQPQHF
TRBJ1-4 | TRBD1 | TRBV25-1 | once | TGTGCCAGCAGTGAAGCCGGGACAGGGGGAGAAAAACTGTTTTTT | CASSEAGTGGEKLFF
TRBJ2-6 | . | TRBV28 | . | TGTGCCAGCTACTCTGGGGCCAACGTCCTGACTTTC | CASYSGANVLTF
TRBJ1-2 | . | TRBV5-5 | few | TGTGCCACCGTAGGTCTATCGGGAGGCTACACCTTC | CATVGLSGGYTF
TRBJ1-2 | TRBD1 | TRBV9 | few | TGTGCCAGCAGCGTAGGACAGGGGTTGACCTATGGCTACACCTTC | CASSVGQGLTYGYTF
TRBJ1-4 | TRBD1 | TRBV10-3 | . | TGTGCCACACAACCGGGACAGGGTTTCGAAAAACTGTTTTTT | CATQPGQGFEKLFF
TRBJ2-2 | . | TRBV4-2 | . | TGTGCCAGCAGCCAAGAAGGGAGCCTTTCTTTGGTGTTTTTT | CASSQEGSLSLVFF
TRBJ2-7 | TRBD1 | TRBV19 | few | TGTGCCAGTAGCAATAGGGACAGTTCCTACGAGCAGTACTTC | CASSNRDSSYEQYF
TRBJ1-2 | TRBD1 | TRBV30 | once | TGTGCCTCCACGACACGACAGGGTGGGGGCTACACCTTC | CASTTRQGGGYTF
TRBJ1-4 | TRBD1 | TRBV5-1 | . | TGCGCCAGCAGCGTCGGGACAGGGAGTGAAAAACTGTTTTTT | CASSVGTGSEKLFF
TRBJ1-2 | . | TRBV6-5 | . | TGTGCCAGCAGTTACTCGAGAGGTGCGGATGGCTACACCTTC | CASSYSRGADGYTF
TRBJ2-5 | TRBD1 | TRBV6-5 | . | TGTGCCAGCAGTTACTCAAAGGGGGCGTGGGAGACCCAGTACTTC | CASSYSKGAWETQYF
TRBJ2-1 | TRBD2 | TRBV9 | . | TGTGCCAGCAGCGTAACTAGCGGGAGGAGTGGTGAGCAGTTCTTC | CASSVTSGRSGEQFF
TRBJ1-2 | . | TRBV5-4 | few | TGTGCCAGCAGCTTTTTGATCCAGGATCGAGGGAATGGCTACACCTTC | CASSFLIQDRGNGYTF
TRBJ1-5 | TRBD1 | TRBV19 | . | TGTGCCAGTAGTGGACAGGGGGGACAGCCCCAGCATTTT | CASSGQGGQPQHF
TRBJ2-7 | . | TRBV7-9 | . | TGTGCCAGCAGCTTAGCCGGACGCGGGGACGAGCAGTACTTC | CASSLAGRGDEQYF
TRBJ2-5 | TRBD2 | TRBV7-9 | once | TGTGCCAGCAGCTTATGGGGGGGCCAAGAGACCCAGTACTTC | CASSLWGGQETQYF
TRBJ2-1 | TRBD2 | TRBV10-2 | . | TGCGCCAGCCGAGGGCTAGCGGACAATGAGCAGTTCTTC | CASRGLADNEQFF
TRBJ1-2 | TRBD1 | TRBV5-1 | . | TGCGCCAGCAGCTGGGACAGGGGACGCGATGGCTACACCTTC | CASSWDRGRDGYTF
TRBJ1-2 | TRBD1 | TRBV27 | once | TGTGCCAGAGTCGAAACCGGGACAGAGGTGAATGGCTACACCTTC | CARVETGTEVNGYTF
TRBJ2-3 | TRBD2 | TRBV5-1 | . | TGCGCCAGCAGCTCATCACTAGCGGGGATCCCAGATACGCAGTATTTT | CASSSSLAGIPDTQYF
TRBJ1-2 | . | TRBV30 | . | TGTGCCTGGAGTAGGGCAGGGAATGATGGCTACACCTTC | CAWSRAGNDGYTF
TRBJ1-2 | TRBD1 | TRBV4-1 | . | TGCGCCAGCAGCCAACCGGGACAGGGAGATGGCTACACCTTC | CASSQPGQGDGYTF
TRBJ2-4 | TRBD2 | TRBV7-2 | . | TGTGCCAGCAGCCTCGGACTAGCGACGAACATTCAGTACTTC | CASSLGLATNIQYF
TRBJ1-2 | . | TRBV21-1 | . | TGTGCCAGCCGACAGGGTTGGAACTATGGCTACACCTTC | CASRQGWNYGYTF
TRBJ2-1 | . | TRBV2 | . | TGTGCCAGCATGGCTAGCGAAGGAGATGAGCAGTTCTTC | CASMASEGDEQFF
TRBJ1-4 | TRBD1 | TRBV5-1 | few | TGCGCCAGCAGCCCCCAGGGACAGGGGGAAAAACTGTTTTTT | CASSPQGQGEKLFF
TRBJ1-1 | TRBD1 | TRBV7-9 | . | TGTGCCAGCAGCTATGGGACAGTAAGCGGGACTGAAGCTTTCTTT | CASSYGTVSGTEAFF
TRBJ1-4 | . | TRBV18 | . | TGTGCCAGCTCACCGGACCAGGGGGAAAAACTGTTTTTT | CASSPDQGEKLFF
TRBJ1-4 | TRBD1 | TRBV11-2 | . | TGTGCCAGCAGCGCTATGACAGGGAGTGATTTTGGTGAAAAACTGTTTTTT | CASSAMTGSDFGEKLFF
TRBJ2-2 | TRBD2 | TRBV5-1 | . | TGCGCCAGCAGCCTTAGCGGGAGGGCGAACACCGGGGAGCTGTTTTTT | CASSLSGRANTGELFF
TRBJ2-7 | . | TRBV20-1 | . | TGCAGTGCTAGCAGGGCCTACGAGCAGTACTTC | CSASRAYEQYF
TRBJ2-1 | TRBD1 | TRBV19 | . | TGTGCCAGCAGAGAACAGGGGCTAGGGTTCAATGAGCAGTTCTTC | CASREQGLGFNEQFF